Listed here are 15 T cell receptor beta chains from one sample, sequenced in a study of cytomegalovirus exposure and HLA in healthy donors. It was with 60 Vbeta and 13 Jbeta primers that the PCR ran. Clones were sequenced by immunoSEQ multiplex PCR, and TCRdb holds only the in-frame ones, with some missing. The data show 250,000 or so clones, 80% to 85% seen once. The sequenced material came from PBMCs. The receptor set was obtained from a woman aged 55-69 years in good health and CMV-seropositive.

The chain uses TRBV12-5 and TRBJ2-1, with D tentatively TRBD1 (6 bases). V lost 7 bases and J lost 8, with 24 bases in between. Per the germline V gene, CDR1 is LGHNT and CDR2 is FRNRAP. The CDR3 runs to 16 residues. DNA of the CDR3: TGTGCTAGTGCCCTACAAGGGACAAGGCCCAACCATGAGCAGTTCTTC. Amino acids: CASALQGTRPNHEQFF.

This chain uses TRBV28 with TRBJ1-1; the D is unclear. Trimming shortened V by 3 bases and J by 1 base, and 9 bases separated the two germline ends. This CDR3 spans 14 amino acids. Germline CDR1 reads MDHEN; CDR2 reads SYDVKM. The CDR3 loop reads CASSLIAGNTEAFF. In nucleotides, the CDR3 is TGTGCCAGCAGTTTGATAGCTGGGAACACTGAAGCTTTCTTT.

The CDR3 loop reads CASSKQVRRSGNTIYF. CDR3 bases: TGTGCCAGTAGCAAACAGGTTAGAAGATCTGGAAACACCATATATTTT. This chain uses TRBV19 with TRBJ1-3; D possibly corresponds to TRBD1 (5 bases). The CDR3 length is 16 residues. Germline loops: CDR1 LNHDA, CDR2 SQIVND (reference sequence). Trimming stripped 6 bases from V and 1 base from J, with 16 bases between.

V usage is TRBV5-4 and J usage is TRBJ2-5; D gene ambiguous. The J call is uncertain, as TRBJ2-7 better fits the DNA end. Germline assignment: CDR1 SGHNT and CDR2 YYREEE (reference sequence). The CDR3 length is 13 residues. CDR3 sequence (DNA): TGTGCCAGCAGCCCTGCGGTAGACTACGAGCAGTACTTC. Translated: CASSPAVDYEQYF.

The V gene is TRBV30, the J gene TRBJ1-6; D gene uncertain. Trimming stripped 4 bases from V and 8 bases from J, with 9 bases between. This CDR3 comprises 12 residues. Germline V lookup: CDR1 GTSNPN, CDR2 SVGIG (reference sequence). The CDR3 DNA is TGTGCCTGGAACTATAATGATTCACCCCTCCACTTT. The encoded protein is CAWNYNDSPLHF.

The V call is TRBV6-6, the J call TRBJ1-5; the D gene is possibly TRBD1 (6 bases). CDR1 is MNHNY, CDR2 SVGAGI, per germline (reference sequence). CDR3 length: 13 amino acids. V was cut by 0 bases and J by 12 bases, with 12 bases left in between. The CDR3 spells CASSYSGQSGQHF. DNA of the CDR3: TGTGCCAGCAGTTACTCAGGACAGTCGGGCCAGCATTTT.

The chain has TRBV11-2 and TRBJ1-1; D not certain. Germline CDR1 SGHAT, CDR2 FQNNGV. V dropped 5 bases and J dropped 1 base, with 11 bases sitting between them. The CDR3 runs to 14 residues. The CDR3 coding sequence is TGTGCCAGCAGCGCTGGCAACAGGAACACTGAAGCTTTCTTT. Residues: CASSAGNRNTEAFF.

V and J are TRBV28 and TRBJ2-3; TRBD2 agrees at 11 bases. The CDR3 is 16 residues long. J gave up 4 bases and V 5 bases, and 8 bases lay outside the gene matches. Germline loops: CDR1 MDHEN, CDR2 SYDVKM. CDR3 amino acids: CASSTPGLAVSDTQYF. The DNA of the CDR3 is TGTGCCAGCAGTACCCCGGGACTAGCGGTCTCAGATACGCAGTATTTT.

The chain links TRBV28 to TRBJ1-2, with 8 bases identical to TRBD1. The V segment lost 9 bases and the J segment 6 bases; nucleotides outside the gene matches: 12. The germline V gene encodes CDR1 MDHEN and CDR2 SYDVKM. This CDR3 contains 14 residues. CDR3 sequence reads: CASKSRQGRHGYTF. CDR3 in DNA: TGTGCCAGTAAGTCAAGACAGGGGCGCCATGGCTACACCTTC.

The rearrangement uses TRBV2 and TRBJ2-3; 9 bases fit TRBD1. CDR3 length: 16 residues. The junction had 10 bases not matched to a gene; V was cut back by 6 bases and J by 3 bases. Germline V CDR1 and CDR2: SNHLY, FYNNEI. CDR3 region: CASSKPSGQGTDTQYF. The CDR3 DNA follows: TGTGCCAGCAGCAAACCCTCCGGACAGGGGACAGATACGCAGTATTTT.

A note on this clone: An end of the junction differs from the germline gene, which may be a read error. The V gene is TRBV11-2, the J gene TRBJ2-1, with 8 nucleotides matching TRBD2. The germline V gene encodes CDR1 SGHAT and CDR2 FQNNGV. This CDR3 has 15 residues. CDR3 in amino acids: CASSFNPGGTNGQFF. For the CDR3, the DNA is TGTGCCAGCAGCTTTAACCCGGGAGGGACGAATGGGCAGTTCTTC.

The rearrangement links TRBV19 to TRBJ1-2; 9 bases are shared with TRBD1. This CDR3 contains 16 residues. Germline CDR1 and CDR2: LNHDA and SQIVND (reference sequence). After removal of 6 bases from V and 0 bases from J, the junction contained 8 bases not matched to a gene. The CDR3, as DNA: TGTGCCAGTAGCCAGGACAGGGGCGAAGCTAACTATGGCTACACCTTC. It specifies CASSQDRGEANYGYTF.

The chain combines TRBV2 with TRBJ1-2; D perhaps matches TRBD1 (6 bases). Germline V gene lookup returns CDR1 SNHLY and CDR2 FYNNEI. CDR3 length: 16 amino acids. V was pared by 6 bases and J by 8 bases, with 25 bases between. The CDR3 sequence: CASRASGGAALGGYTF. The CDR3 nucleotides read TGTGCCAGCAGAGCCTCTGGGGGGGCAGCCCTCGGAGGCTACACCTTC.

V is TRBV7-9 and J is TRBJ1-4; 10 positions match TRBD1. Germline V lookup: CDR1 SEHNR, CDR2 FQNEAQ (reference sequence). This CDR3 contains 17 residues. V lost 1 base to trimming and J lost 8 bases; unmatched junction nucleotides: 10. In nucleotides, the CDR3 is TGTGCCAGCAGCTTAGGGGACAGGGGCGACATGCGGGAAAAACTGTTTTTT. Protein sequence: CASSLGDRGDMREKLFF.

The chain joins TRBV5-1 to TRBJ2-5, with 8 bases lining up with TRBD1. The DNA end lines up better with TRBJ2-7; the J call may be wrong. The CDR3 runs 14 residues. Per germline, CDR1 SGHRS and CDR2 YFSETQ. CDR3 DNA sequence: TGCGCCAGCAGCGTGGACAGGGTCCTCTACGAGCAGTACTTC. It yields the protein CASSVDRVLYEQYF.